This T cell receptor beta chain was recorded in a study of PD-1 blockade in classical Hodgkin lymphoma. The time point denotes: cycle 4 day 1 (C4D1), after five to seven weeks of nivolumab. Relapse was seen in all patients after autologous stem cell transplantation, and brentuximab vedotin exposure was variable. Purification of CD4+ T cells from thawed PBMCs was achieved by magnetic negative selection. The table lists this clone with a few counts. The data were produced by immunoSEQ multiplex PCR, yet TCRdb's version contains in-frame clones alone and is incomplete. The sample lists around 17,000 clones, 65% to 85% occurring once. The CDR3 loop spans 15 amino acids. Germline lookup yields CDR1 KGHSH and CDR2 LQKENI. V lost 3 bases, J lost 0 bases, and 9 bases lay in between.

The chain has TRBV18 and TRBJ1-5, with D hard to call. Source: CD4+ T cells from blood, taken before the fourth cycle of nivolumab. This TCR derives from a human donor with classical Hodgkin lymphoma. CDR3 sequence (DNA): TGTGCCAGCTCACCGTCACAAAATAGCAATCAGCCCCAGCATTTT. Translated: CASSPSQNSNQPQHF.